The source of this T cell receptor (beta chain) is a study of PD-1 blockade in mismatch repair-deficient tumors. Study at large: Patients had over 10 mismatch repair-deficient cancer types, all previously treated and progressing.

Germline V gene sequence: CDR1 SGHDT, CDR2 YYEEEE. V was pared by 2 bases and J by 2 bases, with 0 bases of the junction left unmatched. The CDR3 has 14 amino acids. Repertoires were generated with immunoSEQ multiplex PCR, while TCRdb's copy carries only in-frame clones and drops some. The sample consists of roughly 110,000 clones, around three quarters of them appearing once. The material sequenced was peripheral blood, taken 60 weeks after starting pembrolizumab. The receptor's source is an adult with mismatch repair-deficient cancer. The chain couples TRBV5-6 to TRBJ1-4; TRBD1 matches at 7 bases. Written as DNA, the CDR3 is TGTGCCAGCAGCTTAGGGGGCACTAATGAAAAACTGTTTTTT. Residues: CASSLGGTNEKLFF.